The 21 T cell receptor beta chains in this list originate from one sample, sequenced in a study of a mutant IDH1 vaccine in newly diagnosed glioma. Specified time point: week 5, during vaccination. Every vaccine dose comprised 300 ug of mutant IDH1 20-mer peptide plus topical imiquimod. No cognate antigen is known for these TCRs. Generated by immunoSEQ multiplex PCR, the TCRdb table keeps only in-frame clones and is missing some. The data hold tens of thousands of clones, with more than 80% observed a single time. Sequences were derived from PBMCs, sampled from a glioma patient whose treatment included an IDH1 peptide vaccine. These TCRs come from a man aged 45-60 years with glioma.

The rearrangement joins TRBV11-2 to TRBJ2-1, with D perhaps TRBD2 (5 bases). V was shortened by 6 bases and J by 1 base, with 13 bases between the two germline ends. Germline loops: CDR1 SGHAT, CDR2 FQNNGV. There are 15 residues in the CDR3. CDR3 sequence: CASRQTSGSYNEQFF. CDR3 DNA sequence: TGTGCCAGCAGACAAACTAGTGGGTCCTACAATGAGCAGTTCTTC.

The chain employs TRBV11-3 and TRBJ2-3; 7 bases fit TRBD1. The V gene's germline CDR1 is SGHNT and CDR2 YENEEA. The trim removed 2 bases at V and 2 bases at J, leaving 4 bases unmatched. This CDR3 spans 15 amino acids. The CDR3 reads CASSLQGVSTDTQYF. The CDR3 DNA follows: TGTGCCAGCAGCTTACAGGGGGTCTCCACAGATACGCAGTATTTT.

The V and J genes are TRBV11-3 and TRBJ2-1, with D unresolved. Germline loops: CDR1 SGHNT, CDR2 YENEEA. V was cut by 2 bases and J by 5 bases, with 4 bases left in between. The CDR3 has 12 amino acids. The CDR3 DNA follows: TGTGCCAGCAGCTTAATCCACAATGAGCAGTTCTTC. Its translation is CASSLIHNEQFF.

This sequence joins TRBV5-1 and TRBJ1-2; the D is unclear. The germline V gene encodes CDR1 SGHRS and CDR2 YFSETQ. V lost 4 bases, J lost 4 bases, and 17 bases lay in between. This CDR3 contains 15 residues. The CDR3 reads CASSAGEPRGYGYTF. CDR3 nucleotides: TGCGCCAGCAGCGCTGGGGAACCAAGAGGCTATGGCTACACCTTC.

This clone was counted a few times. The chain recombines TRBV9 with TRBJ1-1, with D uncertain. The CDR3 covers 15 residues. Germline CDR1 and CDR2: SGDLS and YYNGEE. V was shortened by 4 bases and J by 5 bases, with 18 bases between the two germline ends. The CDR3 is CASSREFEVRTEAFF. CDR3 bases: TGTGCCAGCAGCCGCGAATTTGAGGTTCGGACTGAAGCTTTCTTT. The entire variable domain, with the rest obtained from reference TRBV9 and TRBJ1-1, is as follows: DSGVTQTPKHLITATGQRVTLRCSPRSGDLSVYWYQQSLDQGLQFLIQYYNGEERAKGNILERFSAQQFPDLHSELNLSSLELGDSALYFCASSREFEVRTEAFFGQGTRLTVV.

This clone has a handful of counts. This chain uses TRBV7-2 with TRBJ1-1; D ambiguous. Trimming cost V 5 bases and J 7 bases, with 11 bases left between them. Per germline, CDR1 SGHTA and CDR2 FQGNSA. CDR3 size: 12 residues. As DNA, the CDR3 is TGTGCCAGCAGCCCCTCGAGACTTGAAGCTTTCTTT. Its translation is CASSPSRLEAFF.

The genes are TRBV6-5 and TRBJ1-3; 7 nucleotides agree with TRBD1. V trimming: 6 bases; J trimming: 3 bases; junction bases outside the gene matches: 5. The CDR3 loop spans 14 amino acids. Germline lookup yields CDR1 MNHEY and CDR2 SVGAGI. This chain's CDR3 is CASSFDRVGNTIYF. The DNA of the CDR3 is TGTGCCAGCAGCTTTGACAGGGTTGGAAACACCATATATTTT.

V gene TRBV6-4 combines with J gene TRBJ2-5; 9 positions agree with TRBD2. CDR1 and CDR2 from the germline V gene are MRHNA and SNTAGT. The CDR3 has 13 residues. Trimming cost V 6 bases and J 4 bases; bases outside gene matches: 3. This CDR3 is CASRTGLAETQYF. In DNA form, the CDR3 reads TGTGCCAGCAGGACGGGACTAGCAGAGACCCAGTACTTC.

This chain links TRBV21-1 with TRBJ2-3. TRBV21-1 is assigned pseudogene status. The CDR3 is 17 residues long. The DNA of the CDR3 is TGTGCCAGCAGCAAGAGGGGCATGCCTGTGGGCACAGATACGCAGTATTTT. Protein sequence: CASSKRGMPVGTDTQYF.

The chain couples TRBV19 to TRBJ2-1; TRBD2 agrees at 8 bases. CDR1 is LNHDA, CDR2 SQIVND, per germline (reference sequence). The CDR3 extends over 15 amino acids. The V gene end was trimmed by 6 bases and the J gene end by 7 bases; junction bases not matched to a gene: 11. The CDR3: CASRELAGRGNEQFF. The CDR3 coding sequence is TGTGCCAGTAGGGAATTAGCGGGAAGGGGGAATGAGCAGTTCTTC.

The gene calls are TRBV14 and TRBJ2-7; perhaps TRBD1 as D (6 bases). There are 14 residues in the CDR3. Trimming stripped 0 bases from V and 6 bases from J, with 12 bases between. Per the germline V gene, CDR1 is SGHDN and CDR2 is FVKESK. As DNA, the CDR3 is TGTGCCAGCAGCCAAGAGGTTTCAGGGGCCGAGCAGTACTTC. Its protein is CASSQEVSGAEQYF.

This chain connects TRBV7-9 to TRBJ2-7; D call uncertain. Germline V gene data show CDR1 as SEHNR and CDR2 as FQNEAQ (reference sequence). Trimming cost V 5 bases and J 3 bases, with 5 bases left between them. The CDR3 spans 11 residues. The CDR3 DNA reads TGTGCCAGCAGCCGTAACTACGAGCAGTACTTC. It translates to CASSRNYEQYF.

This sequence joins TRBV7-2 and TRBJ1-1, with D possibly matching TRBD1 (5 bases). The ends were cut back, 3 bases at V and 3 bases at J, with 11 bases in the middle. The CDR3 runs 14 residues. Germline V CDR1 and CDR2: SGHTA, FQGNSA. CDR3 amino acids: CASSFQGWDTEAFF. The CDR3 DNA reads as TGTGCCAGCAGCTTTCAGGGTTGGGACACTGAAGCTTTCTTT.

V usage is TRBV11-3 and J usage is TRBJ2-5; 8 bases fit TRBD1. Germline V gene data show CDR1 as SGHNT and CDR2 as YENEEA. The CDR3 loop spans 14 amino acids. The ends lost 4 bases at V and 7 bases at J; junction bases unmatched: 8. This CDR3 is CASSSRTGSGTQYF. The CDR3 coding sequence is TGTGCCAGCAGCTCCAGGACAGGGTCAGGGACCCAGTACTTC.

The chain recombines TRBV25-1 with TRBJ2-3; D uncertain. Germline-derived CDR1 and CDR2 are MGHDK and SYGVNS. The CDR3 contains 12 residues. With 5 bases removed from V and 2 bases from J, the gap between germline ends came to 5 bases. The CDR3 loop reads CASSRATDTQYF. In DNA, the CDR3 is TGTGCCAGCAGTCGAGCCACAGATACGCAGTATTTT.

V gene TRBV9 combines with J gene TRBJ2-5; D uncertain. Trimming cost V 0 bases and J 1 base, with 7 bases left between them. Germline assignment: CDR1 SGDLS and CDR2 YYNGEE. This CDR3 is built from 14 residues. The DNA of the CDR3 is TGTGCCAGCAGCGTAGGCCTATCCCAAGAGACCCAGTACTTC. It yields the protein CASSVGLSQETQYF.

The V gene is TRBV5-6, the J gene TRBJ1-1; D remains ambiguous. Between the trimmed V and J ends, which lost 0 bases and 6 bases, there was a span of 3 bases. This CDR3 contains 11 residues. Germline assignment: CDR1 SGHDT and CDR2 YYEEEE. CDR3 sequence reads: CASSLGPEAFF. CDR3 nucleotide sequence: TGTGCCAGCAGCTTGGGTCCTGAAGCTTTCTTT. Drawing the rest from reference TRBV5-6 and TRBJ1-1, the complete variable domain is DAGVTQSPTHLIKTRGQQVTLRCSPKSGHDTVSWYQQALGQGPQFIFQYYEEEERQRGNFPDRFSGHQFPNYSSELNVNALLLGDSALYLCASSLGPEAFFGQGTRLTVV.

The chain uses TRBV15 and TRBJ1-2, with 8 nucleotides matching TRBD1. With 3 bases clipped from V and 6 bases from J, the junction kept 18 bases outside the gene matches. This CDR3 region has 18 residues. Germline CDR1 and CDR2: LNHNV and YYDKDF (reference sequence). For the CDR3, the DNA is TGTGCCACCAGCAGGACTTTAGGACAGGGTGGGGTCGTACATGGCTACACCTTC. It translates to CATSRTLGQGGVVHGYTF.

With respect to this clone: The limits of the CDR3 on the DNA are not certain, so only TCRdb's listed CDR3 is given. V and J are TRBV19 and TRBJ2-3. Germline V CDR1 and CDR2: LNHDA, SQIVND (reference sequence). The CDR3 numbers 14 amino acids, ends counted. CDR3 region: CASSIERRAGTQYF.

The chain carries TRBV5-1 and TRBJ1-1; 9 bases are shared with TRBD1. Germline CDR1 SGHRS, CDR2 YFSETQ. Germline trimming cut 4 bases from V and 0 bases from J; bases unmatched to any gene: 7. The CDR3 spans 16 residues. CDR3 amino acids: CASSLGQGAMNTEAFF. Here the CDR3 DNA reads TGCGCCAGCAGCCTGGGACAGGGAGCAATGAACACTGAAGCTTTCTTT.

The gene calls are TRBV5-1 and TRBJ2-7, with TRBD2 matching over 11 bases. J was trimmed by 4 bases and V by 4 bases; bases with no gene match: 7. CDR3 length: 15 amino acids. Germline V gives CDR1 SGHRS, CDR2 YFSETQ. CDR3 loop: CASSLGTSGRYEQYF. CDR3 DNA sequence: TGCGCCAGCAGCCTGGGGACTAGCGGACGGTACGAGCAGTACTTC.